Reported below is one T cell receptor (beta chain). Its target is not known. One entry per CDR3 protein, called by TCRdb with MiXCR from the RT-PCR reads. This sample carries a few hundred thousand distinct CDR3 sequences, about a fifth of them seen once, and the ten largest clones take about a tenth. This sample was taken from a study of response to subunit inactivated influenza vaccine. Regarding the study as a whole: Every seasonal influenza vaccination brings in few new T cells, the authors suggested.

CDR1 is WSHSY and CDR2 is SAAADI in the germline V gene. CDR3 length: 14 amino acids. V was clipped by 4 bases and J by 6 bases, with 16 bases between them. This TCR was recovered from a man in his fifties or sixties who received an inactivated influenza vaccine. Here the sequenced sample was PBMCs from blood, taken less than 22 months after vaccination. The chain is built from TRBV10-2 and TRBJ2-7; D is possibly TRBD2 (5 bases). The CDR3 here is CASSVDGVGFEQYF. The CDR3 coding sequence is TGCGCCAGCAGTGTTGACGGGGTTGGGTTCGAGCAGTACTTC.